This is a list of T cell receptor beta chains from one sample in a study of blood T cell repertoires in COVID-19. TCRdb keeps only in-frame clones here, not all; method: immunoSEQ multiplex PCR. Altogether around 53,000 clones are present, approximately 87% being singletons, with the ten largest covering approximately 6%. The sequencing input was peripheral blood. These receptors were obtained from a woman aged 55 to 70 with COVID-19, enrolled during active disease. The CDR3 runs from the conserved cysteine through the conserved F or W. D genes are given only for firm matches. Size is stated for part of the rows, as once, few or many counts, or as a class when the clone is expanded.

j_call v_call d_call clone_size cdr3_nt cdr3_aa
TRBJ2-2 TRBV24-1 TRBD2 once TGTGCCACCAGTGTAGCGGGACCGAACACCGGGGAGCTGTTTTTT CATSVAGPNTGELFF
TRBJ2-7 TRBV5-4 TRBD2 NA TGTGCCAGCAGCTTGGGACTAGCGGGAGCAAAGGAGCAGTACTTC CASSLGLAGAKEQYF
TRBJ2-7 TRBV5-1 NA NA TGCGCCAGCAGCTTGGCGCAGGGTTACAACGAGCAGTACTTC CASSLAQGYNEQYF
TRBJ2-2 TRBV6-5 NA NA TGTGCCACCTCACGGGGCACCGGGGAGCTGTTTTTT CATSRGTGELFF
TRBJ1-1 TRBV23-1 NA NA TGCGCCAGCAGTCAAGTCGGAGGAGATACAGGGTCCTCGAACACTGAAGCTTTCTTT CASSQVGGDTGSSNTEAFF
TRBJ1-2 TRBV6-5 TRBD1 NA TGTGCCAGCAGTTACCGGACAGGGGACTATGGCTACACCTTC CASSYRTGDYGYTF
TRBJ2-3 TRBV6-5 NA NA TGTGCCAGCATGGGTAGGACTAACACAGATACGCAGTATTTT CASMGRTNTDTQYF
TRBJ1-2 TRBV3-1/TRBV3-2 TRBD1 NA TGTGCCAGCAGCCGCAAACCGGGACAGGGGGCAGCAAGCTATGGCTACACCTTC CASSRKPGQGAASYGYTF
TRBJ2-5 TRBV7-3 NA NA TGTGCCAGCAGCTTACAGGGATTTCAAGAGACCCAGTACTTC CASSLQGFQETQYF
TRBJ1-5 TRBV7-9 NA NA TGTGCCAGCAGCCCAATTACAGTGAATCAGCCCCAGCATTTT CASSPITVNQPQHF
TRBJ2-1 TRBV12-3/TRBV12-4 NA NA TGTGCCAGCAGTTGGTTTATAGTTGAGCAGTTCTTC CASSWFIVEQFF
TRBJ1-2 TRBV7-2 TRBD1 NA TGTGCCAGCAGCTTAGGACAGGGAAACCTATACGGCTACACCTTC CASSLGQGNLYGYTF
TRBJ1-5 TRBV15 NA NA TGTGCCACCAGCAGAGTGGCAGGGCCCCAGCATTTT CATSRVAGPQHF
TRBJ2-3 TRBV13 TRBD2 NA TGTGCCAGCAGCCCCGGCGGGCTAGCGGACCGAGAAATTAGCACAGATACGCAGTATTTT CASSPGGLADREISTDTQYF
TRBJ2-2 TRBV19 NA NA TGTGCCAGTAGTATCGTTGGGGCCGCGAACACCGGGGAGCTGTTTTTT CASSIVGAANTGELFF
TRBJ1-3 TRBV5-3 NA NA TGTGCCAGAAGCTTGCTAAGAGGGAGGTGCAACACCATATATTTT CARSLLRGRCNTIYF
TRBJ1-2 TRBV28 TRBD1 NA TGTGCCAGCAGTCCCCGGACAGGGGGAAACTATGGCTACACCTTC CASSPRTGGNYGYTF
TRBJ1-2 TRBV4-1 TRBD1 NA TGCGCCAGCAGCCAAGGAGTGGGACAGGGGGAAATAGGCTACACCTTC CASSQGVGQGEIGYTF
TRBJ1-1 TRBV7-9 NA once TGTGCCAGCAGCCCTAGTGGGGGGGGAATGGCTTTCTTT CASSPSGGGMAFF
TRBJ2-5 TRBV3-1/TRBV3-2 TRBD1 NA TGTGCCAGCAGTCGGGACAGGGTACAAGAGACCCAGTACTTC CASSRDRVQETQYF
TRBJ1-6 TRBV11-2 NA NA TGTGCCAGCAGCTTAGTCTATCGGCAGGCGGGTTCACCCCTCCACTTT CASSLVYRQAGSPLHF
TRBJ2-1 TRBV7-9 TRBD2 NA TGTGCCAGCAGCACTAGCGGGAGGGCCCTCAGCTCCTACAATGAGCAGTTCTTC CASSTSGRALSSYNEQFF
TRBJ1-2 TRBV12-3/TRBV12-4 NA NA TGTGCCAGCAGTTCCCACAAGACACCGTTACACACCTTC CASSSHKTPLHTF
TRBJ2-1 TRBV6-6 TRBD1 once TGTGCCAGCAGTTACTTGGGACAGGGTAACGACAATGAGCAGTTCTTC CASSYLGQGNDNEQFF
TRBJ2-7 TRBV7-7 NA NA TGTGCTAGCACCCCCGGGATGTTC CASTPGMF
TRBJ1-1 TRBV5-5 NA NA TGTGCCAGCAGCGCCCTCGGGGGGAACACTGAAGCTTTCTTT CASSALGGNTEAFF
TRBJ2-5 TRBV11-2 NA NA TGTGCCAGCAGCTTAGATCGGAGACCCGAGACCCAGTACTTC CASSLDRRPETQYF
TRBJ2-3 TRBV2 TRBD2 NA TGTGCCAGCAGGGCTCCCGGACTAGCGGGAGGCACAGATACGCAGTATTTT CASRAPGLAGGTDTQYF
TRBJ1-4 TRBV18 NA NA TGTGCCAGCTCACCACTGGCAGGGACTAATGAAAAACTGTTTTTT CASSPLAGTNEKLFF
TRBJ1-6 TRBV6-5 TRBD1 NA TGTGCCAGCAGTTACCACAGGGGTTACTCACCCCTCCACTTT CASSYHRGYSPLHF
TRBJ1-2 TRBV28 TRBD1 NA TGTGCCGGCGAGTCGGCAGGGGGCTATGGCTACACCTTC CAGESAGGYGYTF
TRBJ2-3 TRBV5-4 TRBD1 NA TGTGCCAGCAGCTGGGACAGGGCAGATACGCAGTATTTT CASSWDRADTQYF
TRBJ1-5 TRBV24-1 TRBD1 NA TGTGCCACCAGTGGGACAGGTGTAAATCAGCCCCAGCATTTT CATSGTGVNQPQHF
TRBJ2-1 TRBV19 TRBD2 NA TGTGCCAGTAGTGATCCAGCGGGAGCACGCAATGAGCAGTTCTTC CASSDPAGARNEQFF
TRBJ1-2 TRBV25-1 NA NA TGTGCCAGCAGCCACCCCCCACAGGACTATGGCTACACCTTC CASSHPPQDYGYTF
TRBJ2-7 TRBV10-2 NA NA TGCGCCAGCAGTGAAGGGGCCAATTCCTACGAGCAGTACTTC CASSEGANSYEQYF
TRBJ2-2 TRBV5-6 TRBD1 NA TGTGCCAGCAGCCCCCAGGCAGGGGGCCCCGGGGAGCTGTTTTTT CASSPQAGGPGELFF